This T cell receptor beta chain derives from a study of blood T cell repertoires in COVID-19. This table comes from immunoSEQ multiplex PCR, and its TCRdb copy is limited to in-frame clones, with some not included. The sample lists a few hundred thousand clones, 80% to 90% occurring once. Germline trimming cut 5 bases from V and 3 bases from J; bases unmatched to any gene: 3. The CDR3 extends over 13 amino acids. The V gene's germline CDR1 is MDHEN and CDR2 SYDVKM. Source material: PBMCs or T cells enriched from blood (not recorded which). This sequence was found in a woman aged 50 to 60 who had recovered from COVID-19. This chain connects TRBV28 to TRBJ2-7, with TRBD1 matching 8 bases. CDR3 DNA: TGTGCCAGCAGTGTGGACAGGGTCTACGAGCAGTACTTC. Amino acids: CASSVDRVYEQYF.